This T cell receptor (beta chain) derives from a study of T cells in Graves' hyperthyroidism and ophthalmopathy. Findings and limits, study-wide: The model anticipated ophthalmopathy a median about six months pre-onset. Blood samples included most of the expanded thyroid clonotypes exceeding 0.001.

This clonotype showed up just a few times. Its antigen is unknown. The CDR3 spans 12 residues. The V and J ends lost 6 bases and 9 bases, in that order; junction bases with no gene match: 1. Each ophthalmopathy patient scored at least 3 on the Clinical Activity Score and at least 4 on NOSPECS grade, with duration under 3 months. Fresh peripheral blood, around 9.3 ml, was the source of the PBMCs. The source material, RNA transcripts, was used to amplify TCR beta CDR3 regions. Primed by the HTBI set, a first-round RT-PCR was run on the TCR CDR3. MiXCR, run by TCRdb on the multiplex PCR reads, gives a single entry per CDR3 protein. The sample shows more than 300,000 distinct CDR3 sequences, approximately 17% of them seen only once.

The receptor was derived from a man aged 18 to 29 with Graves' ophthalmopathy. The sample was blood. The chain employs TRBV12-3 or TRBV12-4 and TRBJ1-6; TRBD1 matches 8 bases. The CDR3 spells CASSDRGSPLHF. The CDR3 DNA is TGTGCCAGCAGCGACAGGGGTTCACCCCTCCACTTT.